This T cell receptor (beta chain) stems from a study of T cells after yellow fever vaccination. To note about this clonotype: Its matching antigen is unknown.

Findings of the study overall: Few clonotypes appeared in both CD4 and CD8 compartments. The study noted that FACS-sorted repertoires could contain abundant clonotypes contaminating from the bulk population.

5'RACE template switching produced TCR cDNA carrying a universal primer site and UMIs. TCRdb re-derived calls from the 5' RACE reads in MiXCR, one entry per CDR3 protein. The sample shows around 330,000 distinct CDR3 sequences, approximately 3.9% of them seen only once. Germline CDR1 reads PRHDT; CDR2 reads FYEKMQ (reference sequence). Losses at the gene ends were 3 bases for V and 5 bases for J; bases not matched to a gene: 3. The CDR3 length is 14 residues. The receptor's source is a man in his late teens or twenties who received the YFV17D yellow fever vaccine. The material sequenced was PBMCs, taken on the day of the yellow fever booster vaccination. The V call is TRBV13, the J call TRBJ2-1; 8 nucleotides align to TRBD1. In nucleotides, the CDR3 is TGTGCCAGCAGCTTTCAGGGGGCCAACAATGAGCAGTTCTTC. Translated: CASSFQGANNEQFF.